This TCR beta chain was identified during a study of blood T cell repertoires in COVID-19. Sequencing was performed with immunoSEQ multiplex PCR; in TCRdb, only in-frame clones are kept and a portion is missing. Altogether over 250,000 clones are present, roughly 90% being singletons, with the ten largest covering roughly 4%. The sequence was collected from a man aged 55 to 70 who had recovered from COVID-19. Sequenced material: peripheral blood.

The CDR3 sequence: CASSQDHGVQPQHF. The CDR3 DNA is TGTGCCAGCAGCCAAGATCACGGGGTTCAGCCCCAGCATTTT. This chain links TRBV14 with TRBJ1-5; no firm D call. The CDR3 length is 14 residues. Germline V gene lookup returns CDR1 SGHDN and CDR2 FVKESK. Trimming took off 0 bases at V and 6 bases at J, with 9 bases between the two ends.